These 18 T cell receptor beta chains were sequenced from one sample in a study of cytomegalovirus exposure and HLA in healthy donors. Primers included in the PCR were 60 Vbeta and 13 Jbeta primers. This table comes from immunoSEQ multiplex PCR, and its TCRdb copy is limited to in-frame clones, with some not included. The sample shows about 110,000 clones, about two thirds of them seen only once. Sample: PBMCs. Receptor source: a boy aged 10-17 years in good health and CMV-seronegative.

This clone was detected once. The chain employs TRBV5-1 and TRBJ1-2; TRBD1 is a possible D gene (6 bases). The CDR3 loop spans 14 amino acids. Per the germline V gene, CDR1 is SGHRS and CDR2 is YFSETQ. Trimming removed 4 bases from V and 2 bases from J, with 12 bases in between. CDR3 in DNA: TGCGCCAGCAGCCCCGGGACACTGAACTATGGCTACACCTTC. Translated: CASSPGTLNYGYTF.

The chain is built from TRBV5-1 and TRBJ2-2; a possible D gene is TRBD1 (5 bases). Germline V lookup: CDR1 SGHRS, CDR2 YFSETQ. V was pared by 4 bases and J by 2 bases, with 15 bases between. The CDR3 consists of 16 residues. CDR3 nucleotides: TGCGCCAGCAGCGGTTTAGACAGAAAAAACACCGGGGAGCTGTTTTTT. It encodes CASSGLDRKNTGELFF.

V is TRBV7-9 and J is TRBJ1-6, with D tentatively TRBD1 (6 bases). The length of the CDR3 is 13 residues. V was shortened by 7 bases and J by 13 bases, with 17 bases between the two germline ends. Germline V CDR1 and CDR2: SEHNR, FQNEAQ (reference sequence). Here the CDR3 reads CASISLGATPLHF. The CDR3 DNA reads TGTGCCAGCATCAGTCTGGGGGCGACGCCCCTCCACTTT.

This clone showed up just a few times. The chain employs TRBV5-1 and TRBJ2-3; D might be TRBD2 (5 bases). The V end lost 4 bases, the J end lost 2 bases, and 14 bases lay between the germline ends. This CDR3 comprises 15 residues. Germline V gene sequence: CDR1 SGHRS, CDR2 YFSETQ. The CDR3 loop reads CASSVDSRTTDTQYF. The CDR3 DNA reads as TGCGCCAGCAGCGTGGACTCAAGAACCACAGATACGCAGTATTTT.

This chain links TRBV6-6 with TRBJ2-7; 9 nucleotides agree with TRBD2. Losses at the gene ends were 0 bases for V and 1 base for J; bases not matched to a gene: 1. The germline V gene has CDR1 MNHNY and CDR2 SVGAGI (reference sequence). The length of the CDR3 is 15 residues. As DNA, the CDR3 is TGTGCCAGCAGTTACTCTGCGGGAGGGTCCTACGAGCAGTACTTC. This translates into CASSYSAGGSYEQYF.

DNA for the CDR3: TGTGCCAGCACCCTCGGGACAGGGGCAAATGAGCAGTTCTTC. Its translation: CASTLGTGANEQFF. The V and J genes are TRBV7-9 and TRBJ2-1; 10 nucleotides agree with TRBD1. Trimming removed 7 bases from V and 7 bases from J; junction bases left unmatched: 7. Per germline, CDR1 SEHNR and CDR2 FQNEAQ (reference sequence). This CDR3 has 14 amino acids.

The chain couples TRBV5-6 to TRBJ2-5; 9 nucleotides align to TRBD1. Germline CDR1 reads SGHDT; CDR2 reads YYEEEE. Losses at the gene ends were 5 bases for V and 9 bases for J; bases not matched to a gene: 8. The CDR3 runs to 13 residues. CDR3 protein: CASSGRDRVAQYF. The CDR3 DNA follows: TGTGCCAGCAGTGGTAGGGACAGGGTGGCCCAGTACTTC.

J is TRBJ1-1 and V is TRBV6-4, with 10 bases fitting TRBD1. The germline CDR1 and CDR2 sequences are MRHNA and SNTAGT. Unmatched junction bases numbered 14, after V lost 7 bases and J lost 0 bases. CDR3 length: 18 residues. DNA of the CDR3: TGTGCCAGCACCCAAAAGGACAGGGGGAACCTAATGAACACTGAAGCTTTCTTT. It specifies CASTQKDRGNLMNTEAFF.

The genes are TRBV6-5 and TRBJ1-2; no clear D. The CDR3 contains 11 residues. Between the trimmed V and J ends, which lost 10 bases and 10 bases, there was a span of 16 bases. Germline values: CDR1 MNHEY, CDR2 SVGAGI. The CDR3 loop reads CATTRGSDYTF. CDR3 sequence (DNA): TGTGCCACCACCCGGGGATCGGACTACACCTTC.

The chain couples TRBV30 to TRBJ2-3; 10 bases fit TRBD2. CDR1 is GTSNPN and CDR2 is SVGIG in the germline V gene (reference sequence). The CDR3 consists of 14 residues. The V gene end was trimmed by 3 bases and the J gene end by 0 bases; junction bases not matched to a gene: 0. The CDR3 DNA sequence: TGTGCCTGGAGGACTAGCGGGAGCACAGATACGCAGTATTTT. Its protein is CAWRTSGSTDTQYF.

The chain links TRBV7-2 to TRBJ2-3; D might be TRBD1 (5 bases). The CDR3 extends over 14 amino acids. The ends were cut back, 5 bases at V and 1 base at J, with 10 bases in the middle. Looked up from germline, CDR1 is SGHTA and CDR2 is FQGNSA. The CDR3 DNA is TGTGCCAGCAGCGCTCAACAGGGCACAGATACGCAGTATTTT. This gives the protein CASSAQQGTDTQYF.

The chain recombines TRBV5-1 with TRBJ2-1; D is uncertain. V was clipped by 0 bases and J by 8 bases, with 9 bases between them. Germline values: CDR1 SGHRS, CDR2 YFSETQ. CDR3 size: 13 residues. CDR3 sequence reads: CASSLVISDEQFF. DNA of the CDR3: TGCGCCAGCAGCTTGGTAATATCGGATGAGCAGTTCTTC.

The J gene is TRBJ2-3, the V gene TRBV6-6, with D possibly matching TRBD1 (5 bases). The CDR3 has 14 amino acids. V lost 5 bases to trimming and J lost 0 bases, with 9 bases between them. Germline CDR1 reads MNHNY; CDR2 reads SVGAGI (reference sequence). The CDR3 DNA sequence: TGTGCCAGCAGTCCCACAGGAAGCACAGATACGCAGTATTTT. Translating gives CASSPTGSTDTQYF.

This clone has only one observation. The rearrangement uses TRBV11-3 and TRBJ1-2, with a tentative D call TRBD1 (6 bases). Trimming shortened V by 6 bases and J by 3 bases, and 11 bases separated the two germline ends. In germline, CDR1 is SGHNT, CDR2 YENEEA. The CDR3 sequence is 13 residues long. The CDR3 DNA reads TGTGCCAGCAGTCGGGGGGGGCACTATGGCTACACCTTC. Translated: CASSRGGHYGYTF.

The chain couples TRBV28 to TRBJ2-6; possibly TRBD1 for D (7 bases). The V gene lost 1 base and the J gene lost 0 bases, with 13 bases spanning the gap. Germline values: CDR1 MDHEN, CDR2 SYDVKM. CDR3 length: 18 amino acids. The CDR3 here is CASSLFDREASGANVLTF. CDR3 DNA: TGTGCCAGCAGTTTATTTGACAGGGAGGCCTCTGGGGCCAACGTCCTGACTTTC.

A few counts support this clone. The rearrangement joins TRBV30 to TRBJ1-6; 9 bases agree with TRBD1. The V segment lost 1 base and the J segment 8 bases; nucleotides outside the gene matches: 6. Per the germline V gene, CDR1 is GTSNPN and CDR2 is SVGIG (reference sequence). The length of the CDR3 is 15 residues. The CDR3 DNA follows: TGTGCCTGGAGTGCCTACGACAGGGGGGATTCACCCCTCCACTTT. As protein: CAWSAYDRGDSPLHF.

The chain combines TRBV28 with TRBJ1-2; D possibly corresponds to TRBD1 (5 bases). The CDR3 totals 14 residues. Germline CDR1 reads MDHEN; CDR2 reads SYDVKM. Trimming removed 1 base from V and 2 bases from J, with 8 bases in between. The CDR3: CASSLFRANYGYTF. The CDR3 bases are TGTGCCAGCAGTTTATTCAGGGCCAACTATGGCTACACCTTC.

The chain couples TRBV28 to TRBJ1-1; no firm D call. The CDR3 covers 14 residues. V was pared by 3 bases and J by 3 bases, with 11 bases between. From germline, CDR1 is MDHEN and CDR2 SYDVKM. The CDR3 reads CASSFSGGDTEAFF. The CDR3 DNA is TGTGCCAGCAGTTTTTCTGGCGGGGACACTGAAGCTTTCTTT.